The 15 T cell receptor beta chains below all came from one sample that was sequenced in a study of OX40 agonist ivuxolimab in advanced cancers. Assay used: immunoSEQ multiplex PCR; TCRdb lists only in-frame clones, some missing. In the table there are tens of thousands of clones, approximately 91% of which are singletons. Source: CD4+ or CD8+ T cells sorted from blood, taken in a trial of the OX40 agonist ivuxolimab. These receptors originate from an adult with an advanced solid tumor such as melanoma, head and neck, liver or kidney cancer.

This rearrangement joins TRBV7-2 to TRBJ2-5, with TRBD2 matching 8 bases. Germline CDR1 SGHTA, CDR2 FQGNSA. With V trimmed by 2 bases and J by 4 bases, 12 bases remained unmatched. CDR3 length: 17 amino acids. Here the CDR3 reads CASSLRAAGVWRETQYF. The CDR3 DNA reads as TGTGCCAGCAGCTTACGGGCAGCGGGAGTATGGCGAGAGACCCAGTACTTC.

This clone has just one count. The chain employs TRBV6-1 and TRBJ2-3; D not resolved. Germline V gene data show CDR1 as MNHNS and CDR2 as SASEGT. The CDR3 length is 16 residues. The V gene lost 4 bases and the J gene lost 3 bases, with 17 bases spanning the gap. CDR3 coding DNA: TGTGCCAGCAGTGCCCTTCAGGTAGTTTTAACAGATACGCAGTATTTT. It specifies CASSALQVVLTDTQYF.

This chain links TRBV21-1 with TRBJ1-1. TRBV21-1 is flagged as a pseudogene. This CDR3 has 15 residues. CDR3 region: CASSYVPRTNTEAFF. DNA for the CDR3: TGTGCCAGCTCATACGTTCCCCGGACGAACACTGAAGCTTTCTTT.

This CDR3 reads CASSFSVGFEQYF. CDR3 DNA sequence: TGTGCCAGCAGCTTTTCGGTAGGGTTCGAGCAGTACTTC. The chain recombines TRBV5-6 with TRBJ2-7; D remains unclear. V gave up 2 bases and J gave up 6 bases, with 12 bases separating them. The CDR3 contains 13 residues. Germline V gene sequence: CDR1 SGHDT, CDR2 YYEEEE.

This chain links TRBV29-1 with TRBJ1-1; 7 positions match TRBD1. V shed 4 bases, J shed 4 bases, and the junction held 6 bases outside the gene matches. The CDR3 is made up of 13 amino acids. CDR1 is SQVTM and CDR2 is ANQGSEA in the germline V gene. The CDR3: CSVATGVITEAFF. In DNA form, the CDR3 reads TGCAGCGTTGCAACAGGGGTGATCACTGAAGCTTTCTTT.

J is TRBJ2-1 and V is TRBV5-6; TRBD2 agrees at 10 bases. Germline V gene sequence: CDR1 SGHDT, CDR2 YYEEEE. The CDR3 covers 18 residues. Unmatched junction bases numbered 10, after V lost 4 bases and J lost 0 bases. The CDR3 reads CASSGLGTSANSYNEQFF. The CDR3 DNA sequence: TGTGCCAGCAGCGGACTGGGGACTAGCGCGAACTCCTACAATGAGCAGTTCTTC.

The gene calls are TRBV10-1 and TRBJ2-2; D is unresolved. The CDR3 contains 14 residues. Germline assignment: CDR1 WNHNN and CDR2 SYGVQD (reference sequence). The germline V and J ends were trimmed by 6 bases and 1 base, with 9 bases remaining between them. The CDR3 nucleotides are TGCGCCAGCAGGACACTCCAGAACACCGGGGAGCTGTTTTTT. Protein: CASRTLQNTGELFF.

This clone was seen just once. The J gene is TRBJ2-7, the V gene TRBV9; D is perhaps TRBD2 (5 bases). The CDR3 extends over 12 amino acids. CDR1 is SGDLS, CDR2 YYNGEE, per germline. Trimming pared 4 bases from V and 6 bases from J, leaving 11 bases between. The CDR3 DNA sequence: TGTGCCAGCAGCACCCGGGAAGGCGAGCAGTACTTC. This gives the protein CASSTREGEQYF.

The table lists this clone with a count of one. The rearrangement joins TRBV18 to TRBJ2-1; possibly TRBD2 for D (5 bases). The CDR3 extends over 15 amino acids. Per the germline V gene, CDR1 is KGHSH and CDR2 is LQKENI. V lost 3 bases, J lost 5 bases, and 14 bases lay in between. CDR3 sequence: CASSPSAIGNNEQFF. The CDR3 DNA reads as TGTGCCAGCTCACCGAGTGCAATCGGGAACAATGAGCAGTTCTTC.

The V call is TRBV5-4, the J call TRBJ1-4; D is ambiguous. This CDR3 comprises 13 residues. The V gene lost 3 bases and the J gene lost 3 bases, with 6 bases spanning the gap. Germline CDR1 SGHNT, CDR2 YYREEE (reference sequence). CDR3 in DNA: TGTGCCAGCAGCTCGCCCCCTAATGAAAAACTGTTTTTT. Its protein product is CASSSPPNEKLFF.

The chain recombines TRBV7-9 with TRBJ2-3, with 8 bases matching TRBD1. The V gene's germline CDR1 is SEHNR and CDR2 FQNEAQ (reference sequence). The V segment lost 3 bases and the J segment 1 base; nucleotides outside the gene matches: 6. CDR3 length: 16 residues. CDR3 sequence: CASSFLPGQGTDTQYF. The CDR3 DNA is TGTGCCAGCAGCTTCCTGCCGGGACAGGGCACAGATACGCAGTATTTT. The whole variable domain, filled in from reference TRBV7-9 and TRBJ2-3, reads DTGVSQNPRHKITKRGQNVTFRCDPISEHNRLYWYRQTLGQGPEFLTYFQNEAQLEKSRLLSDRFSAERPKGSFSTLEIQRTEQGDSAMYLCASSFLPGQGTDTQYFGPGTRLTVL.

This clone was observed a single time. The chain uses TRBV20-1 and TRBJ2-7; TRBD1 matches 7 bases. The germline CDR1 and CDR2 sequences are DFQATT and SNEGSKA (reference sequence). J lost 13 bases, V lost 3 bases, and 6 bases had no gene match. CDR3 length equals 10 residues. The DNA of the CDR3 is TGCAGTGCTAGCAGGGACAGACTCTACTTC. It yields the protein CSASRDRLYF.

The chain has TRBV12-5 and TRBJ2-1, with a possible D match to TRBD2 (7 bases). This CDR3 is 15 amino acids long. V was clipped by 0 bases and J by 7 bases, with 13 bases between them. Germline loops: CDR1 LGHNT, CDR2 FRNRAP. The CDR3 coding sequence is TGTGCTAGTGGTTTGGTATTAGGGGGGGGTAATGAGCAGTTCTTC. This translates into CASGLVLGGGNEQFF.

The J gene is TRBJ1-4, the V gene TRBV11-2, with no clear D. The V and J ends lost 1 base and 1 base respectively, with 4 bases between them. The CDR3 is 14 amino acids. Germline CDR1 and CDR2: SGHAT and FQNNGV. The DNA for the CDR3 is TGTGCCAGCAGCTTAGGGGGAACTAATGAAAAACTGTTTTTT. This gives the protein CASSLGGTNEKLFF.

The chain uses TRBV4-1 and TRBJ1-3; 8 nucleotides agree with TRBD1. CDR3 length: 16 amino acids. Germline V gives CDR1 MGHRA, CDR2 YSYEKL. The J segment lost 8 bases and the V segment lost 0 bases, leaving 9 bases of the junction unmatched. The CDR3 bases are TGCGCCAGCAGCCAAGATCTGCGGACAGGGTGGGACACCATATATTTT. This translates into CASSQDLRTGWDTIYF.